This is a list of T cell receptor beta chains from one sample in a study of T cell repertoires in cytomegalovirus infection. One entry per CDR3 protein, called by TCRdb with MiXCR from the reads. The data hold approximately 910,000 distinct CDR3 sequences, with around 31% observed a single time. These TCRs' antigens remain unknown. Sequencing used cultured CD8+ T cells from PBMCs, obtained from culture after CMV antigen stimulation. The receptors were gathered from a human donor in good health (CMV status not recorded). Some clones in this sample may be carry-over from other donors' samples. CDR3s include the opening cysteine and the closing phenylalanine or tryptophan. A D gene is named only where the DNA matches it firmly. The size entry is marked missing in some rows and otherwise reads once, few, many or a size class.

v_gene,j_gene,len,d_gene,abundance,CDR3nt,CDR3aa
TRBV6-2/TRBV6-3,TRBJ1-2,15,TRBD1,-,TGTGCCAGCAGTTACTCGCAGGGGGCGCGGAATGGCTACACCTTC,CASSYSQGARNGYTF
TRBV7-8,TRBJ1-1,18,-,many,TGTGCCAGCAGCTTAGATCCGGTGCAGGGCGTGGTCGGCACTGAAGCTTTCTTT,CASSLDPVQGVVGTEAFF
TRBV5-6,TRBJ2-1,14,-,-,TGTGCCAGCAGCTTGGGTCGGCCAAACAATGAGCAGTTCTTC,CASSLGRPNNEQFF
TRBV6-5,TRBJ2-1,16,TRBD1,-,TGTGCCAGCACCCACGGTGGGACAGGGACAGGAAATGAGCAGTTCTTC,CASTHGGTGTGNEQFF
TRBV10-3,TRBJ2-1,13,TRBD2,-,TGTGCCATCTTTAGCGGGGGCCCTAATGAGCAGTTCTTC,CAIFSGGPNEQFF
TRBV7-8,TRBJ2-5,18,TRBD2,many,TGTGCCAGCACCCGGGGGGGCGGGGGGACCGGGTACCAAGAGACCCAGTACTTC,CASTRGGGGTGYQETQYF
TRBV7-2,TRBJ1-1,14,-,many,TGTGCCAGCAGCTTAGACAGAGACAACACTGAAGCTTTCTTT,CASSLDRDNTEAFF
TRBV12-3/TRBV12-4,TRBJ2-5,18,TRBD1,-,TGTGCCAGCAGTTTCCTTTTACTCGGACAGGGGGTCCCAGAGACCCAGTACTTC,CASSFLLLGQGVPETQYF
TRBV28,TRBJ1-5,14,TRBD1,few,TGTGCCAGCAGACCGGGACAGGTAAATCAGCCCCAGCATTTT,CASRPGQVNQPQHF
TRBV12-3/TRBV12-4,TRBJ2-5,14,-,few,TGTGCCAGCAGTTTGCAAGGAGGAGGGGAGACCCAGTACTTC,CASSLQGGGETQYF
TRBV6-5,TRBJ2-1,13,-,few,TGTGCCAGCAGTTTAGCCGGGCCATATGAGCAGTTCTTC,CASSLAGPYEQFF
TRBV7-7,TRBJ2-2,17,-,few,TGTGCTAGCAGCTTAAACCCAGGAGGGGGGAACACCGGGGAGCTGTTTTTT,CASSLNPGGGNTGELFF
TRBV15,TRBJ1-2,16,-,-,TGTGCCACCAGCAGAGATAAGGACACCTCTAACTATGGCTACACCTTC,CATSRDKDTSNYGYTF
TRBV4-1,TRBJ2-3,16,TRBD2,few,TGCGCCAGCAGCCTTATACTAGCGGGGACTACAGATACGCAGTATTTT,CASSLILAGTTDTQYF
TRBV7-7,TRBJ2-2,16,-,-,TGTGCTAGCAGCTTAGTCATGTCCGACCGACCCGGGGAGCTGTTTTTT,CASSLVMSDRPGELFF
TRBV7-9,TRBJ2-1,15,-,few,TGTGCCAGCAGCTTAGGGGGGACCTCCTACAATGAGCAGTTCTTC,CASSLGGTSYNEQFF
TRBV6-5,TRBJ2-7,14,TRBD1,few,TGTGCCAGCAGTTACGCAGGGGGCCCCTACGAGCAGTACTTC,CASSYAGGPYEQYF
TRBV11-2,TRBJ2-1,16,-,few,TGTGCCAGCAGCTTCCAGGGTAGCGGCTCCTACAATGAGCAGTTCTTC,CASSFQGSGSYNEQFF
TRBV19,TRBJ1-1,14,TRBD1,-,TGTGCCAGTAGTATCCAAACAGGGGGCACTGAAGCTTTCTTT,CASSIQTGGTEAFF
TRBV5-5,TRBJ2-5,16,TRBD2,many,TGTGCCAGCAGCTTAGGGACTAGCGGTTTTCAAGAGACCCAGTACTTC,CASSLGTSGFQETQYF
TRBV2,TRBJ1-1,15,TRBD1,-,TGTGCCAGCAGTGAAGGGGGCAGGGGGGGCCCTGAAGCTTTCTTT,CASSEGGRGGPEAFF
TRBV12-3/TRBV12-4,TRBJ2-7,13,-,-,TGTGCCAGCAGTTTTCAGGCAGTCTACGAGCAGTACTTC,CASSFQAVYEQYF
TRBV7-6,TRBJ2-1,13,-,-,TGTTCCTTAATAGGGAAACCGTACAATGAGCAGTTCTTC,CSLIGKPYNEQFF
TRBV5-1,TRBJ1-1,14,TRBD1,few,TGCGCCAGCAGAAGGCAACAGGGGGACACTGAAGCTTTCTTT,CASRRQQGDTEAFF
TRBV19,TRBJ2-1,11,-,few,TGTGCCACCTACTCCGCAGGTGAGCAGTTCTTC,CATYSAGEQFF
TRBV7-9,TRBJ1-4,15,-,-,TGTGCCAGCAGCCAGGGCTGGGAAGCTAATGAAAAACTGTTTTTT,CASSQGWEANEKLFF